The 12 T cell receptor beta chains below were found in one sample sequenced in a study of CD8+ T cells in alopecia areata. Treatment indicated: oral pan-JAK inhibitor, 5-10 mg twice daily. Extracted RNA was reverse transcribed, and the resulting cDNA served as sequencing template. Only in-frame clones appear in the TCRdb table, and some are missing; sequencing was by immunoSEQ multiplex PCR. The data contain 190,000 or so clones, about three fifths of them singletons. Specimen: CD4+ T cells sorted from blood, collected at week 24, from a patient treated with tofacitinib. These receptors came from a human donor with alopecia areata.

The V gene is TRBV4-3, the J gene TRBJ2-4; possible D gene TRBD1, 5 bases. The CDR3 is made up of 15 amino acids. The germline V gene encodes CDR1 LGHNA and CDR2 YSLEER. V gave up 0 bases and J gave up 4 bases, with 10 bases separating them. The CDR3, as DNA: TGCGCCAGCAGCCAAGATTACGACAGTAAAAACATTCAGTACTTC. Its protein product is CASSQDYDSKNIQYF.

This rearrangement joins TRBV18 to TRBJ1-5; D is unclear. The germline V gene has CDR1 KGHSH and CDR2 LQKENI. CDR3 length equals 14 residues. Trimming shortened V by 2 bases and J by 7 bases, and 12 bases separated the two germline ends. The CDR3 spells CASSPSTEEQPQHF. Here the CDR3 DNA reads TGTGCCAGCTCACCATCAACGGAGGAGCAGCCCCAGCATTTT.

The chain employs TRBV9 and TRBJ2-1, with a tentative D call TRBD2 (6 bases). The germline CDR1 and CDR2 sequences are SGDLS and YYNGEE. Trimming pared 6 bases from V and 6 bases from J, leaving 16 bases between. This CDR3 has 14 amino acids. The CDR3 DNA follows: TGTGCCAGCAACCGGGAGCGGCAGTCCAATGAGCAGTTCTTC. The encoded protein is CASNRERQSNEQFF.

This sequence joins TRBV5-6 and TRBJ1-2; the match to TRBD1 covers 7 bases. V was clipped by 4 bases and J by 8 bases; unmatched bases: 8. Germline CDR1 is SGHDT and CDR2 is YYEEEE. The CDR3 runs to 13 residues. In DNA form, the CDR3 reads TGTGCCAGCAGCCGAGACACAGGGGACGGCTACACCTTC. It codes for CASSRDTGDGYTF.

This clone was found once. The CDR3 nucleotides are TGTGCCAGCAGTCCCAGAAGGGGGGGCTCCTACGAGCAGTACTTC. Encoded protein: CASSPRRGGSYEQYF. This chain links TRBV27 with TRBJ2-5; D perhaps matches TRBD2 (7 bases). The last part of the DNA fits TRBJ2-7 better; the J call may be wrong. This CDR3 contains 15 residues. The germline CDR1 and CDR2 sequences are MNHEY and SMNVEV (reference sequence).

The V and J genes are TRBV29-1 and TRBJ2-5; D unresolved. Trimming stripped 6 bases from V and 5 bases from J, with 19 bases between. Germline V lookup: CDR1 SQVTM, CDR2 ANQGSEA. The length of the CDR3 is 14 residues. As DNA, the CDR3 is TGCAGCGTAATAGCCCTTTCCCGTACCGAGACCCAGTACTTC. It yields the protein CSVIALSRTETQYF. The whole variable domain, remainder taken from reference TRBV29-1 and TRBJ2-5, is SAVISQKPSRDICQRGTSLTIQCQVDSQVTMMFWYRQQPGQSLTLIATANQGSEATYESGFVIDKFPISRPNLTFSTLTVSNMSPEDSSIYLCSVIALSRTETQYFGPGTRLLVL.

This chain uses TRBV29-1 with TRBJ1-4; weak D call: TRBD1 (6 bases). With 5 bases removed from V and 3 bases from J, the gap between germline ends came to 13 bases. The germline gives CDR1 SQVTM, CDR2 ANQGSEA. The CDR3 totals 14 residues. The chain's CDR3 is CSVTGRDSNEKLFF. CDR3 DNA sequence: TGCAGCGTTACAGGGCGGGACTCTAATGAAAAACTGTTTTTT.

The chain recombines TRBV5-4 with TRBJ1-1; 7 bases align to TRBD1. The CDR3 has 15 amino acids. Germline values: CDR1 SGHNT, CDR2 YYREEE (reference sequence). The J segment lost 5 bases and the V segment lost 0 bases, leaving 7 bases of the junction unmatched. This chain's CDR3 is CASSLVGRGATEAFF. CDR3 DNA sequence: TGTGCCAGCAGCTTGGTGGGCAGGGGGGCTACTGAAGCTTTCTTT.

The chain uses TRBV7-8 and TRBJ1-6; the match to TRBD1 covers 10 bases. The CDR3 has 16 residues. V shed 0 bases, J shed 10 bases, and the junction held 6 bases outside the gene matches. Germline V lookup: CDR1 SGHVS, CDR2 FQNEAQ. CDR3 nucleotides: TGTGCCAGCAGCTTAGCCGGGACAGGGGTAGGATCACCCCTCCACTTT. Its translation: CASSLAGTGVGSPLHF.

The gene calls are TRBV6-5 and TRBJ1-1, with D unclear. Trimming stripped 2 bases from V and 5 bases from J, with 9 bases between. The V gene's germline CDR1 is MNHEY and CDR2 SVGAGI. The CDR3 spans 13 residues. CDR3 loop: CASSYVGSTEAFF. The CDR3 DNA follows: TGTGCCAGCAGTTACGTGGGGAGTACTGAAGCTTTCTTT.

V gene TRBV5-6 combines with J gene TRBJ2-3; D unclear. The CDR3 runs 14 residues. V was cut by 0 bases and J by 0 bases, with 5 bases left in between. Germline assignment: CDR1 SGHDT and CDR2 YYEEEE. CDR3 in DNA: TGTGCCAGCAGCTTGGGACCAAGCACAGATACGCAGTATTTT. This codes for CASSLGPSTDTQYF.

The chain recombines TRBV27 with TRBJ1-1; maybe TRBD1 (6 bases). There are 13 residues in the CDR3. Looked up from germline, CDR1 is MNHEY and CDR2 is SMNVEV (reference sequence). V was cut by 8 bases and J by 11 bases, with 21 bases left in between. Written as DNA, the CDR3 is TGTGCCAGCCAGAGACGTGAACAGGGTACGGCTTTCTTT. Its protein product is CASQRREQGTAFF.